The entry below describes one T cell receptor beta chain. Its matching antigen is unknown. The sample originates from a study of blood T cells in healthy people across ages. As for the study in general: Roughly one uniquely barcoded beta molecule per two T cells was captured.

Combining a sample-barcoded 5' primer with a J-beta primer mix, a second PCR ran for roughly 6 to 12 cycles. TCRdb passed the 5' RACE reads through MiXCR, listing each CDR3 protein once. In the table there are about 760,000 distinct CDR3 sequences, 56% of which are singletons. Germline CDR1 SQVTM, CDR2 ANQGSEA. V gave up 8 bases and J gave up 2 bases; unmatched junction bases: 10. The CDR3 contains 14 residues. Study-wide results and limits: The study could not conclusively compare naive and antigen-experienced cells, given its unsorted PBMCs.

The material sequenced was blood. The chain has TRBV29-1 and TRBJ2-7; 9 bases align to TRBD2. This receptor was obtained from a man aged 35-49 years in good health. Written as DNA, the CDR3 is TGCAGCATACGGACTAGCGAGGGTGCCTACGAGCAGTACTTC. Residues: CSIRTSEGAYEQYF.